The clone carrying this T cell receptor beta chain was recorded once. The data belong to a study of blood T cell repertoires in COVID-19. The wider study: COVID-19 samples, acute and convalescent, were from the United States, Italy and Spain.

Libraries were prepared by immunoSEQ multiplex PCR; TCRdb keeps only in-frame clonotypes and omits some of them. The sample gives about 190,000 clones, roughly 90% of which show up once; roughly 6.2% is in the top ten. Between the trimmed V and J ends, which lost 7 bases and 5 bases, there was a span of 7 bases. Germline assignment: CDR1 LNHDA and CDR2 SQIVND (reference sequence). CDR3 length: 11 amino acids. The receptor was isolated from a woman aged 40-49 years who had recovered from COVID-19. Material for sequencing was peripheral blood. The chain recombines TRBV19 with TRBJ2-3, with D tentatively TRBD1 (5 bases). DNA for the CDR3: TGTGCCAGTAAAAGGGGAGATACGCAGTATTTT. Its protein product is CASKRGDTQYF.